The clone carrying this T cell receptor beta chain was picked up many times. Antigen specificity is unknown. The data were obtained in a study of regulatory T cells in long-lasting Graves disease. From germline, CDR1 is MDHEN and CDR2 SYDVKM. The CDR3 loop spans 12 amino acids. V gave up 8 bases and J gave up 3 bases, with 11 bases separating them. Arm-PCR with iRepertoire HTBI primers amplified the CDR3 regions for these TCR beta libraries. Study processing details: Detected in the samples were 62 TRBV and about 15 TRBJ segments. TCRdb independently ran MiXCR on the multiplex PCR reads; one entry per CDR3 protein. For this entry, the V and J calls and clone size follow TCRdb and not the study's own pipeline. This sample yields about 500,000 distinct CDR3 sequences, of which around 16% are seen a single time; 12% belongs to the top ten. The time point denotes: newly diagnosed GD, antithyroid drugs for less than 3 months. Researchers made the TCR library from RNA that was extracted from PBMCs. Doctors identified Graves' disease using the American Thyroid Association guidelines.

Study-level points and caveats: Persistent cases favored TRBV28, TRBJ1-2 and TRBJ2-5.

The same sample was also used in a study of T cells in Graves' hyperthyroidism and ophthalmopathy. From that report: A 13 V-J model separated ophthalmopathy from stable hyperthyroidism.

This chain joins TRBV28 and TRBJ2-7, with D tentatively TRBD1 (6 bases). The sequence was obtained from a man aged 35 to 55 with Graves disease. Material: peripheral blood mononuclear cells (PBMCs), obtained at new diagnosis, from a patient treated with antithyroid drugs. CDR3 residues: CASGQGYYEQYF. In DNA, the CDR3 is TGTGCCAGCGGCCAGGGGTACTACGAGCAGTACTTC.